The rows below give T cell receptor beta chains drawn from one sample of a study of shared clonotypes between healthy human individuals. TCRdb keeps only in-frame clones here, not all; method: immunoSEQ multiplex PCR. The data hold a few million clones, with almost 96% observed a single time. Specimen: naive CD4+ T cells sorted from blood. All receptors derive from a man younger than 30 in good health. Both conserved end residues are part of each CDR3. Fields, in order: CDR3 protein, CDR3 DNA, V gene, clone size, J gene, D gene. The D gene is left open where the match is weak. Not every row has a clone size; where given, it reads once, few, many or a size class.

CDR3 protein: CASSRQGLNSYEQYF; CDR3 DNA: TGTGCCAGCAGTAGACAGGGGCTAAACTCCTACGAGCAGTACTTC; V gene: TRBV6-5; clone size: -; J gene: TRBJ2-7; D gene: TRBD1
CDR3 protein: CAWSGGQGIEKLFF; CDR3 DNA: TGTGCCTGGAGTGGGGGACAGGGGATTGAAAAACTGTTTTTT; V gene: TRBV30; clone size: -; J gene: TRBJ1-4; D gene: TRBD1
CDR3 protein: CASSLIPSAAGLHNEQFF; CDR3 DNA: TGTGCCAGCAGCTTAATCCCTTCGGCAGCGGGACTGCACAATGAGCAGTTCTTC; V gene: TRBV7-2; clone size: -; J gene: TRBJ2-1; D gene: TRBD2
CDR3 protein: CASSQIGASGYNEQFF; CDR3 DNA: TGCGCCAGCAGCCAGATCGGCGCTAGCGGATACAATGAGCAGTTCTTC; V gene: TRBV4-1; clone size: -; J gene: TRBJ2-1; D gene: TRBD2
CDR3 protein: CASSLERGSYEQYF; CDR3 DNA: TGTGCCAGCAGCTTAGAGCGGGGTAGCTACGAGCAGTACTTC; V gene: TRBV11-2; clone size: -; J gene: TRBJ2-7; D gene: -
CDR3 protein: CASSEERLARYQETQYF; CDR3 DNA: TGTGCCAGCAGTGAAGAGAGGCTAGCGCGTTACCAAGAGACCCAGTACTTC; V gene: TRBV25-1; clone size: -; J gene: TRBJ2-5; D gene: -
CDR3 protein: CAWGEGEELFF; CDR3 DNA: TGTGCCTGGGGGGAAGGGGAGGAGCTGTTTTTT; V gene: TRBV30; clone size: -; J gene: TRBJ2-2; D gene: -
CDR3 protein: CASSTGVGNSPLHF; CDR3 DNA: TGTGCCAGCAGCACAGGGGTGGGGAATTCACCCCTCCACTTT; V gene: TRBV5-6; clone size: once; J gene: TRBJ1-6; D gene: TRBD1
CDR3 protein: CASRSLAGGTDTQYF; CDR3 DNA: TGTGCCAGCAGATCTCTAGCGGGGGGCACAGATACGCAGTATTTT; V gene: TRBV5-8; clone size: -; J gene: TRBJ2-3; D gene: TRBD2
CDR3 protein: CASSQPLAGGIRHEQFF; CDR3 DNA: TGCGCCAGCAGCCAGCCCCTAGCGGGGGGGATTCGTCATGAGCAGTTCTTC; V gene: TRBV4-1; clone size: -; J gene: TRBJ2-1; D gene: TRBD2
CDR3 protein: CASSQGVSGRVMNEQFF; CDR3 DNA: TGCGCCAGCAGCCAAGGTGTTAGCGGGAGGGTTATGAATGAGCAGTTCTTC; V gene: TRBV4-3; clone size: -; J gene: TRBJ2-1; D gene: TRBD2
CDR3 protein: CASSLAGRVSQETQYF; CDR3 DNA: TGTGCCAGCAGCTTAGCGGGCAGGGTTAGCCAAGAGACCCAGTACTTC; V gene: TRBV7-9; clone size: -; J gene: TRBJ2-5; D gene: -
CDR3 protein: CASSLKGETQYF; CDR3 DNA: TGTGCCAGCAGCTTGAAGGGAGAGACCCAGTACTTC; V gene: TRBV5-6; clone size: once; J gene: TRBJ2-5; D gene: -
CDR3 protein: CASSVQVNTGELFF; CDR3 DNA: TGCGCCAGCAGTGTTCAGGTTAACACCGGGGAGCTGTTTTTT; V gene: TRBV10-1; clone size: -; J gene: TRBJ2-2; D gene: -
CDR3 protein: CASSFSGGKADTQYF; CDR3 DNA: TGTGCCAGCAGTTTTAGCGGGGGGAAGGCAGATACGCAGTATTTT; V gene: TRBV6-5; clone size: -; J gene: TRBJ2-3; D gene: TRBD2
CDR3 protein: CASSPPTDGAFF; CDR3 DNA: TGTGCCAGCTCACCACCCACGGACGGAGCTTTCTTT; V gene: TRBV18; clone size: -; J gene: TRBJ1-1; D gene: -
CDR3 protein: CAISAGYEQYF; CDR3 DNA: TGTGCCATCAGTGCCGGCTACGAGCAGTACTTC; V gene: TRBV10-3; clone size: once; J gene: TRBJ2-7; D gene: -
CDR3 protein: CASSFRQGSYTF; CDR3 DNA: TGTGCCAGCAGTTTCCGCCAAGGGAGCTACACCTTC; V gene: TRBV28; clone size: -; J gene: TRBJ1-2; D gene: -
CDR3 protein: CASSLDRGGISSYNEQFF; CDR3 DNA: TGCGCCAGCAGCCTCGACAGGGGTGGGATAAGCTCCTACAATGAGCAGTTCTTC; V gene: TRBV4-1; clone size: -; J gene: TRBJ2-1; D gene: TRBD1
CDR3 protein: CAISESSSENIQYF; CDR3 DNA: TGTGCCATCAGTGAGTCCTCTAGCGAGAACATTCAGTACTTC; V gene: TRBV10-3; clone size: -; J gene: TRBJ2-4; D gene: -
CDR3 protein: CAWRPGQNNSPLHF; CDR3 DNA: TGTGCCTGGAGGCCGGGACAGAACAATTCACCCCTCCACTTT; V gene: TRBV30; clone size: -; J gene: TRBJ1-6; D gene: TRBD1
CDR3 protein: CASSRRGAAFETQYF; CDR3 DNA: TGTGCCAGCAGCCGGCGGGGGGCCGCCTTCGAGACCCAGTACTTC; V gene: TRBV14; clone size: -; J gene: TRBJ2-5; D gene: TRBD2
CDR3 protein: CASSGGGLHQPQHF; CDR3 DNA: TGTGCCAGCAGTGGTGGGGGGCTCCATCAGCCCCAGCATTTT; V gene: TRBV28; clone size: -; J gene: TRBJ1-5; D gene: -
CDR3 protein: CASRQGDTEAFF; CDR3 DNA: TGCGCCAGCAGGCAGGGGGACACTGAAGCTTTCTTT; V gene: TRBV10-2; clone size: -; J gene: TRBJ1-1; D gene: TRBD1
CDR3 protein: CASSPNRLVGELFF; CDR3 DNA: TGTGCCAGCAGCCCCAACCGACTAGTCGGGGAGCTGTTTTTT; V gene: TRBV5-4; clone size: -; J gene: TRBJ2-2; D gene: -
CDR3 protein: CASSGGSTNTGELFF; CDR3 DNA: TGCGCCAGCAGCGGGGGATCTACGAACACCGGGGAGCTGTTTTTT; V gene: TRBV5-1; clone size: -; J gene: TRBJ2-2; D gene: -
CDR3 protein: CASSQNIFGTDNYGYTF; CDR3 DNA: TGTGCCAGCAGTCAAAATATTTTCGGGACAGATAACTATGGCTACACCTTC; V gene: TRBV6-4; clone size: -; J gene: TRBJ1-2; D gene: TRBD1
CDR3 protein: CASGLVRTGGATYNSPLHF; CDR3 DNA: TGTGCTAGTGGTTTGGTCAGGACAGGGGGCGCGACCTATAATTCACCCCTCCACTTT; V gene: TRBV12-5; clone size: -; J gene: TRBJ1-6; D gene: TRBD1
CDR3 protein: CASSRDSPLNTEAFF; CDR3 DNA: TGCGCCAGCAGCCGGGACAGTCCTCTTAACACTGAAGCTTTCTTT; V gene: TRBV5-1; clone size: -; J gene: TRBJ1-1; D gene: TRBD1
CDR3 protein: CAWSVGSRGEKLFF; CDR3 DNA: TGTGCCTGGAGTGTTGGCAGCCGAGGTGAAAAACTGTTTTTT; V gene: TRBV30; clone size: -; J gene: TRBJ1-4; D gene: -
CDR3 protein: CASSLERQGYGYTF; CDR3 DNA: TGTGCCAGCAGTTTAGAACGCCAGGGCTATGGCTACACCTTC; V gene: TRBV28; clone size: -; J gene: TRBJ1-2; D gene: -
CDR3 protein: CASSVSLTSTDTQYF; CDR3 DNA: TGTGCCAGCAGCGTTTCGTTAACTAGCACAGATACGCAGTATTTT; V gene: TRBV5-4; clone size: once; J gene: TRBJ2-3; D gene: -
CDR3 protein: CASSVESKNSPLHF; CDR3 DNA: TGTGCCAGCAGCGTAGAATCTAAAAATTCACCCCTCCACTTT; V gene: TRBV9; clone size: -; J gene: TRBJ1-6; D gene: -
CDR3 protein: CASSELLRGEKLFF; CDR3 DNA: TGTGCCAGCAGTGAGCTCCTGAGGGGTGAAAAACTGTTTTTT; V gene: TRBV2; clone size: once; J gene: TRBJ1-4; D gene: -
CDR3 protein: CASSEAGATNEKLFF; CDR3 DNA: TGTGCCAGCAGTGAAGCAGGGGCAACTAATGAAAAACTGTTTTTT; V gene: TRBV2; clone size: once; J gene: TRBJ1-4; D gene: -
CDR3 protein: CAIEPDPGLADNEQFF; CDR3 DNA: TGTGCCATCGAGCCAGACCCCGGGCTAGCGGACAATGAGCAGTTCTTC; V gene: TRBV10-3; clone size: -; J gene: TRBJ2-1; D gene: TRBD2
CDR3 protein: CAWSVRGLGNTIYF; CDR3 DNA: TGTGCCTGGAGTGTCAGGGGGCTTGGAAACACCATATATTTT; V gene: TRBV30; clone size: -; J gene: TRBJ1-3; D gene: TRBD1
CDR3 protein: CASSYLGALFSYEQYF; CDR3 DNA: TGTGCCAGCAGTTACCTTGGGGCCCTCTTCTCCTACGAGCAGTACTTC; V gene: TRBV6-5; clone size: -; J gene: TRBJ2-7; D gene: -
CDR3 protein: CASSLSTLLTGNSGNTIYF; CDR3 DNA: TGTGCCAGTAGTCTTTCCACCCTCCTGACAGGCAACTCTGGAAACACCATATATTTT; V gene: TRBV19; clone size: -; J gene: TRBJ1-3; D gene: -
CDR3 protein: CASSPALGTGSTDTQYF; CDR3 DNA: TGTGCCAGCTCACCTGCCTTGGGGACAGGTAGCACAGATACGCAGTATTTT; V gene: TRBV18; clone size: -; J gene: TRBJ2-3; D gene: TRBD1
CDR3 protein: CASSPGTQGATEAFF; CDR3 DNA: TGTGCCAGCAGCCCAGGGACACAGGGGGCCACTGAAGCTTTCTTT; V gene: TRBV5-4; clone size: -; J gene: TRBJ1-1; D gene: TRBD1
CDR3 protein: CASSLGPQETQYF; CDR3 DNA: TGCGCCAGCAGCCTGGGTCCCCAAGAGACCCAGTACTTC; V gene: TRBV4-1; clone size: -; J gene: TRBJ2-5; D gene: -
CDR3 protein: CASSTYRGSTDTQYF; CDR3 DNA: TGTGCCAGCAGTACGTACAGGGGATCAACAGATACGCAGTATTTT; V gene: TRBV6-1; clone size: once; J gene: TRBJ2-3; D gene: TRBD1
CDR3 protein: CASSLVDSYEQYF; CDR3 DNA: TGTGCCAGCAGCTTAGTAGACTCCTACGAGCAGTACTTC; V gene: TRBV7-2; clone size: -; J gene: TRBJ2-7; D gene: -
CDR3 protein: CASSLAGQKQYF; CDR3 DNA: TGTGCCAGCAGCTTAGCCGGACAGAAGCAGTACTTC; V gene: TRBV7-2; clone size: -; J gene: TRBJ2-7; D gene: -
CDR3 protein: CASSPGPIGSEKLFF; CDR3 DNA: TGCGCCAGCAGCCCAGGGCCCATAGGGAGTGAAAAACTGTTTTTT; V gene: TRBV5-1; clone size: -; J gene: TRBJ1-4; D gene: -
CDR3 protein: CASSGPNFLKGYTF; CDR3 DNA: TGTGCCAGTAGTGGCCCCAATTTCCTGAAGGGCTACACCTTC; V gene: TRBV19; clone size: once; J gene: TRBJ1-2; D gene: -
CDR3 protein: CASSLDPTGELFF; CDR3 DNA: TGTGCCAGCAGCCTCGACCCCACCGGGGAGCTGTTTTTT; V gene: TRBV6-1; clone size: -; J gene: TRBJ2-2; D gene: -
CDR3 protein: CASRLVRTGAQYF; CDR3 DNA: TGTGCAAGTCGCTTAGTAAGGACTGGGGCCCAGTACTTC; V gene: TRBV12-2; clone size: -; J gene: TRBJ2-5; D gene: -
CDR3 protein: CASSLSILAGEEETQYF; CDR3 DNA: TGTGCCAGCAGTTTATCGATCTTAGCGGGAGAGGAAGAGACCCAGTACTTC; V gene: TRBV28; clone size: -; J gene: TRBJ2-5; D gene: TRBD2
CDR3 protein: CASRRGATNEKLFF; CDR3 DNA: TGTGCCAGCCGCCGGGGGGCAACTAATGAAAAACTGTTTTTT; V gene: TRBV7-9; clone size: -; J gene: TRBJ1-4; D gene: -
CDR3 protein: CASSQDWGIFADTQYF; CDR3 DNA: TGCGCCAGCAGCCAAGATTGGGGGATCTTCGCAGATACGCAGTATTTT; V gene: TRBV4-1; clone size: -; J gene: TRBJ2-3; D gene: -
CDR3 protein: CASSDKYEQYF; CDR3 DNA: TGTGCCAGCAGTGACAAGTACGAGCAGTACTTC; V gene: TRBV6-1; clone size: -; J gene: TRBJ2-7; D gene: -
CDR3 protein: CASSNRVNEQFF; CDR3 DNA: TGTGCCAGTAGTAACAGGGTAAATGAGCAGTTCTTC; V gene: TRBV19; clone size: few; J gene: TRBJ2-1; D gene: -